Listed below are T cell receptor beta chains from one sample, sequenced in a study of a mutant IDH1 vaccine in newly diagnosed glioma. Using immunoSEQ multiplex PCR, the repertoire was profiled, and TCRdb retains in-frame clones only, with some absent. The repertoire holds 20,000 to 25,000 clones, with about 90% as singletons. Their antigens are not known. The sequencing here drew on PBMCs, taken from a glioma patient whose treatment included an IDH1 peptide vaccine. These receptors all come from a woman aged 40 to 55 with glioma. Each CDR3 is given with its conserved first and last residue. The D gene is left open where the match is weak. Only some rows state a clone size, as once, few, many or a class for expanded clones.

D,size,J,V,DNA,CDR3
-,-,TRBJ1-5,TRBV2,TGTGCCAGCAACACCCTTAGACTTAATCAGCCCCAGCATTTT,CASNTLRLNQPQHF
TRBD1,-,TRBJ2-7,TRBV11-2,TGTGCCAGCAGCCCAGCAGGGGACAGGGGGCGCGAGCAGTACTTC,CASSPAGDRGREQYF
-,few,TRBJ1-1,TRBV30,TGTGCCTGGAGACTGGACACTGAAGCTTTCTTT,CAWRLDTEAFF
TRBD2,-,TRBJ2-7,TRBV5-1,TGCGCCAGCAGTCCGGGGGGGCGGTCGGGCGAGCAGTACTTC,CASSPGGRSGEQYF
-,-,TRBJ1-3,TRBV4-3,TGCGCCAGCAGCCCAGGGAGGGAATCTGGAAACACCATATATTTT,CASSPGRESGNTIYF
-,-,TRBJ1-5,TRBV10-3,TGTGCCATCAGTGAGTCAGGGGGTGGAGGCAATCAGCCCCAGCATTTT,CAISESGGGGNQPQHF
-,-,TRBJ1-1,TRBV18,TGTGCCAGCTCACCGGTCTCGCAGGCCTTGGGCACTGAAGCTTTCTTT,CASSPVSQALGTEAFF
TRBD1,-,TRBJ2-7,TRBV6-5,TGTGCCAGCAGTTACTCTTGGACAGGGGGCGGCGAGCAGTACTTC,CASSYSWTGGGEQYF
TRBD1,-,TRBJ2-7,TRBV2,TGTGCCAGCAGTGGGGGACAGGGAAGCTACGAGCAGTACTTC,CASSGGQGSYEQYF
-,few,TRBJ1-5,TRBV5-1,TGCGCCAGCAGCTTGGGGGAGCCAAATCAGCCCCAGCATTTT,CASSLGEPNQPQHF
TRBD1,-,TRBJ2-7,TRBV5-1,TGCGCCAGCAGCTTGGCCGCGACAGGGGGAGGAGAGCAGTACTTC,CASSLAATGGGEQYF
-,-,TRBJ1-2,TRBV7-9,TGTGCCAGCAGCCCCCACGAGGGTTCGGACGGCTACACCTTC,CASSPHEGSDGYTF
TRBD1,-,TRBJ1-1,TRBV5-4,TGTGCCAGCAGCTTGATACAGGGGGACACTGAAGCTTTCTTT,CASSLIQGDTEAFF
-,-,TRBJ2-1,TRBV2,TGTGCCAGCAGTGTGGATCAAGGACTACTCAATGAGCAGTTCTTC,CASSVDQGLLNEQFF
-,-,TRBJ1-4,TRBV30,TGTGCCTGGAGTCGGGGAGTCGTCGAAAAACTGTTTTTT,CAWSRGVVEKLFF
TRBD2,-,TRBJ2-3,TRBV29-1,TGCAGCGCGGGGGGGGATACGCAGTATTTT,CSAGGDTQYF
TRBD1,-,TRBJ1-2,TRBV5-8,TGTGCCAGCAGCCCCTTGGGGACAGGGAATGGCTACACCTTC,CASSPLGTGNGYTF
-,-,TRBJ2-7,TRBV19,TGTGCCAGTAGTATAGATTGGTCGGACTCCTACGAGCAGTACTTC,CASSIDWSDSYEQYF
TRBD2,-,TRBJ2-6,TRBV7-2,TGTGCCAGCAGCTTAGGTCTAGGACTAGCGGGGTCTGGGGCCAACGTCCTGACTTTC,CASSLGLGLAGSGANVLTF
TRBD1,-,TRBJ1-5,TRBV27,TGTGCCAGCAGTTCCGACAGGGGGGATCAGCCCCAGCATTTT,CASSSDRGDQPQHF
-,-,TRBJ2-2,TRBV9,TGTGCCAGCAGCGCCTTCTCAGGGGGGGCGGACGGGGAGCTGTTTTTT,CASSAFSGGADGELFF
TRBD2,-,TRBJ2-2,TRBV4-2,TGTGCCAGCAGTCTAGCCGGGGGGGCAGGCACCGGGGAGCTGTTTTTT,CASSLAGGAGTGELFF
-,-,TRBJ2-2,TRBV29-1,TGCAGCGCCCGGAGGAACTATAACACCGGGGAGCTGTTTTTT,CSARRNYNTGELFF
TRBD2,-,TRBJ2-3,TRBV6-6,TGTGCCAGCGGACTAGCTCGCACAGATACGCAGTATTTT,CASGLARTDTQYF
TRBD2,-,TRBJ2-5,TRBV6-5,TGTGCCAGCAGTAGCGGGACTAGCGGGGTGAAGTCCCAGTACTTC,CASSSGTSGVKSQYF
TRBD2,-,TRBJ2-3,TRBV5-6,TGTGCCAGCAGCTTGGTTCTGGGCGGGGGGGCTACAGATACGCAGTATTTT,CASSLVLGGGATDTQYF
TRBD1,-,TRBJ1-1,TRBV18,TGTGCCAGCTCACCACTCCCCCGGGACAGGGGGTCTTGGAACACTGAAGCTTTCTTT,CASSPLPRDRGSWNTEAFF
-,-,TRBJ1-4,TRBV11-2,TGTGCCAGCAGCTGGGGGGTTAGGAATGAAAAACTGTTTTTT,CASSWGVRNEKLFF
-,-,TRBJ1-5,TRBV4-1,TGCGCCAGCAGCCCGGGGGTATATAGCAATCAGCCCCAGCATTTT,CASSPGVYSNQPQHF
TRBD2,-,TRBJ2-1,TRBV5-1,TGCGCCAGCAGCTTCACCTCTAGCGGGAGAGGTACTACTACTACTGACAATGAGCAGTTCTTC,CASSFTSSGRGTTTTDNEQFF
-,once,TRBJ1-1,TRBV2,TGTGCCAGCAGACAACAGGAGGCGACTGAAGCTTTCTTT,CASRQQEATEAFF
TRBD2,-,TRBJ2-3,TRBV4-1,TGCGCCAGCAGCCAAGTCCCCAGCGGGAATAGAGATACGCAGTATTTT,CASSQVPSGNRDTQYF
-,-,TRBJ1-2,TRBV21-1,TGTGCCAGTGCCCAAAACTGTCGGGGCTGCGTCTATGGCTACACCTTC,CASAQNCRGCVYGYTF
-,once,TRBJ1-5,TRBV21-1,TGTGCCAGCACCTGCAATCAGCCCCAGCATTTT,CASTCNQPQHF
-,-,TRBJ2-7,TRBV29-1,TGCAGCGTTAGTGAGGCCACCGCCTACGAGCAGTACTTC,CSVSEATAYEQYF
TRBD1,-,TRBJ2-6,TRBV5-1,TGCGCCACCGCGACAGGGGGCGCGTCTGGGGCCAACGTCCTGACTTTC,CATATGGASGANVLTF
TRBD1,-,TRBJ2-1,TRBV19,TGTGCCAGTAGTATAACAGGGGGCAAGGGATATGAGCAGTTCTTC,CASSITGGKGYEQFF
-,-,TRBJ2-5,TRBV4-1,TGCGCCAGCAGCCAAGGGTCTGCGGATCAAGAGACCCAGTACTTC,CASSQGSADQETQYF
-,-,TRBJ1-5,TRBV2,TGTGCCAGCAGTGAAAGGGGGTTAAGCAATCAGCCCCAGCATTTT,CASSERGLSNQPQHF
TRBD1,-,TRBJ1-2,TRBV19,TGTGCCAGTAGTCCGGACAGGGGGGGAGGCTACACCTTC,CASSPDRGGGYTF
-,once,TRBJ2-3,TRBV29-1,TGCAGCGTTCGGATATGGGATCGCACAGATACGCAGTATTTT,CSVRIWDRTDTQYF
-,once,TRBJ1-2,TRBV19,TGTGCCAGTAGTATGGGGGGAGTCTATGGCTACACCTTC,CASSMGGVYGYTF
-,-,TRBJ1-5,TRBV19,TGTGCCAGTAGTATGGGGGGGAATCAGCCCCAGCATTTT,CASSMGGNQPQHF
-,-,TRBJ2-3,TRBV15,TGTGCCACCAGCAGATCCACAGGAGCAGTCACAGATACGCAGTATTTT,CATSRSTGAVTDTQYF
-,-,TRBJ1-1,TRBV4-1,TGCGCCAGCAGCCAAGGTGCAGGGGACCCTGAAGCTTTCTTT,CASSQGAGDPEAFF
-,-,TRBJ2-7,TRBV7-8,TGTGCCAGCAGCTCCCGGGAGCTCCCTCGGGAGCAGTACTTC,CASSSRELPREQYF
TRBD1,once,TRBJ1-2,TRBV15,TGTGCCACCAGTCCCGGGACAGGGAACTATGGCTACACCTTC,CATSPGTGNYGYTF
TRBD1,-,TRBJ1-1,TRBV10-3,TGTGCCAGCCGGGACAGGGATAGGGAGAACACTGAAGCTTTCTTT,CASRDRDRENTEAFF
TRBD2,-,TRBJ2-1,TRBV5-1,TGCGCCAGCAGTCTAACCGGGACTAGCGGGAACAATGAGCAGTTCTTC,CASSLTGTSGNNEQFF
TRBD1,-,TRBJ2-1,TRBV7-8,TGTGCCAGCAGCCCTACCATACAGGGGGCGGTGGTCTACAATGAGCAGTTCTTC,CASSPTIQGAVVYNEQFF
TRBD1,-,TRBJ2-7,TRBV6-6,TGTGCCAGCACTCGGGACAGGAGCTCCTACGAGCAGTACTTC,CASTRDRSSYEQYF
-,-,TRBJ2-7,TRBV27,TGTGCCAGCAGCCCCTCGGGGACGAGGCAGTACTTC,CASSPSGTRQYF
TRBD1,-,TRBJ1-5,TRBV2,TGTGCCAGCAGATTCTGGGACAGTTCCAATCAGCCCCAGCATTTT,CASRFWDSSNQPQHF
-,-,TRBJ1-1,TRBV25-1,TGTGCCAGCAGTGAATATGAGTCACCCGAAGCTTTCTTT,CASSEYESPEAFF